This T cell receptor beta chain is from a study of OX40 agonist ivuxolimab in advanced cancers. Turning to the study itself: The treatment was a fully human IgG2 OX40 agonist, ivuxolimab. Among those enrolled, mean age was 60 years (range roughly 20 to 85) and less than 90% were male. Broader study findings: CD4+ and CD8+ T cells in blood underwent clonal expansion by week 6 at 0.1 to 3.0 mg/kg.

The repertoire was sequenced with immunoSEQ multiplex PCR; TCRdb's copy has only in-frame clones and lacks some. The sample includes around 50,000 clones, roughly 90% of them seen just once. From germline, CDR1 is SGHVT and CDR2 SQSDAQ. The CDR3 is 16 residues long. V was cut by 4 bases and J by 4 bases, with 16 bases left in between. Comment on this clone: Antigen unknown.

The sequencing used CD4+ or CD8+ T cells sorted from blood, collected in a trial of the OX40 agonist ivuxolimab. This chain joins TRBV7-4 and TRBJ1-4; maybe TRBD1 (5 bases). The clonotype originates from an adult with an advanced solid tumor such as melanoma, head and neck, liver or kidney cancer. The CDR3 region has the DNA TGTGCCAGCAGCTCGAGATTTCCGGGACTTAATGAAAAACTGTTTTTT. Its protein is CASSSRFPGLNEKLFF.